These 16 T cell receptor beta chains originate from one sample sequenced in a study of cytomegalovirus exposure and HLA in healthy donors. A multiplex PCR was run with 60 Vbeta primers and 13 Jbeta primers. Libraries were prepared by immunoSEQ multiplex PCR; TCRdb keeps only in-frame clonotypes and omits some of them. The data hold about 130,000 clones, with approximately 74% observed a single time. The sample consisted of PBMCs. The source of these receptors is a man in his forties in good health and CMV-seropositive.

J is TRBJ2-3 and V is TRBV7-2; D is perhaps TRBD1 (6 bases). Deletions cut 2 bases from V and 2 bases from J, with 14 bases between. CDR3 length: 16 amino acids. Germline V gene sequence: CDR1 SGHTA, CDR2 FQGNSA. The CDR3 is CASSLRFGGPTDTQYF. CDR3 in DNA: TGTGCCAGCAGCTTAAGATTTGGGGGCCCCACAGATACGCAGTATTTT.

CDR3 coding DNA: TGTGCCAGCAGTGAACCGGGTTCCATGAACACTGAAGCTTTCTTT. Encoded protein: CASSEPGSMNTEAFF. The chain couples TRBV25-1 to TRBJ1-1; no firm D call. V was shortened by 2 bases and J by 0 bases, with 10 bases between the two germline ends. CDR1 is MGHDK and CDR2 is SYGVNS in the germline V gene. The CDR3 sequence is 15 residues long.

A few counts support this clone. The rearrangement joins TRBV15 to TRBJ2-2; 8 bases are shared with TRBD2. CDR3 size: 17 residues. The V segment lost 0 bases and the J segment 5 bases; nucleotides outside the gene matches: 8. CDR1 and CDR2 from the germline V gene are LNHNV and YYDKDF (reference sequence). CDR3 residues: CATSRDPAGVRTGELFF. For the CDR3, the DNA is TGTGCCACCAGCAGAGATCCAGCGGGAGTGCGTACCGGGGAGCTGTTTTTT.

The chain joins TRBV27 to TRBJ2-2; the match to TRBD1 covers 9 bases. The CDR3 sequence is 16 residues long. Per the germline V gene, CDR1 is MNHEY and CDR2 is SMNVEV (reference sequence). Trimming took 0 bases from V and 2 from J; bases not matched to a gene: 1. CDR3 amino acids: CASSLSTGGNTGELFF. The CDR3, as DNA: TGTGCCAGCAGTTTATCGACAGGGGGAAACACCGGGGAGCTGTTTTTT.

V and J are TRBV5-1 and TRBJ2-3, with 8 bases aligning to TRBD2. J gave up 0 bases and V 2 bases, and 2 bases lay outside the gene matches. Per germline, CDR1 SGHRS and CDR2 YFSETQ. The CDR3 spans 15 residues. The CDR3 bases are TGCGCCAGCAGCTTCGAGCGGGGGAGCACAGATACGCAGTATTTT. Its protein is CASSFERGSTDTQYF. Using reference TRBV5-1 and TRBJ2-3 for the parts outside the CDR3, the full variable domain is KAGVTQTPRYLIKTRGQQVTLSCSPISGHRSVSWYQQTPGQGLQFLFEYFSETQRNKGNFPGRFSGRQFSNSRSEMNVSTLELGDSALYLCASSFERGSTDTQYFGPGTRLTVL.

In the case of this clone: A much larger clone lies one base from this, so it may be a read error. The chain is built from TRBV4-3 and TRBJ1-5, with D possibly matching TRBD1 (6 bases). Per germline, CDR1 LGHNA and CDR2 YSLEER. The CDR3 extends over 17 amino acids. The CDR3 region has the DNA TGCGCCAGCAGCCAAGAGTCGGGGGGCTTTAGCAATCAGTCCCAGCATTTT. Translation gives CASSQESGGFSNQSQHF.

The chain recombines TRBV11-2 with TRBJ2-5, with a possible D match to TRBD1 (5 bases). CDR3 size: 13 residues. V shed 1 base and J shed 7 bases, with 10 bases lying between them. CDR1 and CDR2 (germline): SGHAT, FQNNGV. This CDR3 is CASSLGQLGTQYF. CDR3 bases: TGTGCCAGCAGCTTAGGACAGTTAGGGACCCAGTACTTC.

The chain is built from TRBV27 and TRBJ2-4, with D perhaps TRBD1 (5 bases). V lost 8 bases and J 1 base, leaving 12 bases between the germline ends. Germline CDR1 is MNHEY and CDR2 is SMNVEV (reference sequence). This CDR3 has 14 amino acids. The CDR3 DNA sequence: TGTGCCAGCCCCAGACCAGGGGCCAAAAACATTCAGTACTTC. Encoded protein: CASPRPGAKNIQYF.

The rearrangement links TRBV9 to TRBJ1-1, with D maybe TRBD1 (6 bases). Germline CDR1 and CDR2: SGDLS and YYNGEE. The CDR3 loop spans 14 amino acids. The V and J ends lost 3 bases and 9 bases respectively, with 18 bases between them. CDR3 DNA: TGTGCCAGCAGCGAGAGGGGGGGCGGGAACAAAGCTTTCTTT. This translates into CASSERGGGNKAFF. Looking up the rest from reference TRBV9 and TRBJ1-1 gives the full variable domain: DSGVTQTPKHLITATGQRVTLRCSPRSGDLSVYWYQQSLDQGLQFLIQYYNGEERAKGNILERFSAQQFPDLHSELNLSSLELGDSALYFCASSERGGGNKAFFGQGTRLTVV.

The gene calls are TRBV28 and TRBJ1-3, with 8 nucleotides matching TRBD1. Germline V gives CDR1 MDHEN, CDR2 SYDVKM. This CDR3 contains 15 residues. Trimming took 3 bases from V and 4 from J; bases not matched to a gene: 5. The CDR3 sequence is CASSFGRGPGNTIYF. CDR3 bases: TGTGCCAGCAGTTTCGGCAGGGGGCCGGGAAACACCATATATTTT. The entire variable domain, with the rest obtained from reference TRBV28 and TRBJ1-3, is as follows: DVKVTQSSRYLVKRTGEKVFLECVQDMDHENMFWYRQDPGLGLRLIYFSYDVKMKEKGDIPEGYSVSREKKERFSLILESASTNQTSMYLCASSFGRGPGNTIYFGEGSWLTVV.

This clone was seen more than once but under ten times. DNA of the CDR3: TGTGCCAGCAGCCCTTTAGGACTAGCGGGGGGTATCAATGAGCAGTTCTTC. This translates into CASSPLGLAGGINEQFF. V usage is TRBV4-2 and J usage is TRBJ2-1; 14 bases match TRBD2. V lost 4 bases and J lost 6; bases outside the gene matches: 8. The CDR3 contains 17 residues. Germline V lookup: CDR1 LGHNA, CDR2 YNFKEQ.

This sequence joins TRBV15 and TRBJ1-5; D is unclear. Trimming removed 3 bases at V and 7 bases at J, with 7 bases between. Germline CDR1 reads LNHNV; CDR2 reads YYDKDF (reference sequence). CDR3 length equals 12 residues. The chain's CDR3 is CATSRAQQPQHF. CDR3 sequence (DNA): TGTGCCACCAGCAGGGCCCAGCAGCCCCAGCATTTT. Full variable domain (rest looked up from reference TRBV15 and TRBJ1-5): DAMVIQNPRYQVTQFGKPVTLSCSQTLNHNVMYWYQQKSSQAPKLLFHYYDKDFNNEADTPDNFQSRRPNTSFCFLDIRSPGLGDTAMYLCATSRAQQPQHFGDGTRLSIL.

The rearrangement joins TRBV10-1 to TRBJ1-1, with D maybe TRBD1 (5 bases). Per the germline V gene, CDR1 is WNHNN and CDR2 is SYGVQD (reference sequence). The ends were cut back, 0 bases at V and 5 bases at J, with 13 bases in the middle. CDR3 length equals 15 residues. CDR3 residues: CASSESGGDETEAFF. As DNA, the CDR3 is TGCGCCAGCAGTGAGTCGGGAGGGGATGAAACTGAAGCTTTCTTT.

This chain joins TRBV11-1 and TRBJ2-7; 9 bases fit TRBD1. The V and J ends lost 4 bases and 2 bases, in that order; junction bases with no gene match: 6. Germline V CDR1 and CDR2: SGHAT, FQDESV (reference sequence). This CDR3 spans 15 amino acids. The CDR3 protein is CASSSRDRGAYEQYF. CDR3 DNA: TGTGCCAGCAGCTCAAGAGACAGGGGGGCCTACGAGCAGTACTTC.

This chain uses TRBV6-5 with TRBJ1-6, with a possible D match to TRBD1 (6 bases). This CDR3 has 15 amino acids. V was cut by 5 bases and J by 10 bases, with 18 bases left in between. Looked up from germline, CDR1 is MNHEY and CDR2 is SVGAGI. CDR3 sequence: CASSITGPLRSPLHF. As DNA, the CDR3 is TGTGCCAGCAGTATAACAGGGCCACTTAGGTCACCCCTCCACTTT.

The sample holds one count of this clone. V is TRBV2 and J is TRBJ2-2; the match to TRBD2 covers 7 bases. From germline, CDR1 is SNHLY and CDR2 FYNNEI. After removal of 8 bases from V and 7 bases from J, the junction contained 4 bases not matched to a gene. The CDR3 is 12 amino acids. CDR3 bases: TGTGCCAGCCGTAGGGAGGGCGGGGAGCTGTTTTTT. Protein: CASRREGGELFF. Filled out from reference TRBV2 and TRBJ2-2, the complete variable domain reads EPEVTQTPSHQVTQMGQEVILRCVPISNHLYFYWYRQILGQKVEFLVSFYNNEISEKSEIFDDQFSVERPDGSNFTLKIRSTKLEDSAMYFCASRREGGELFFGEGSRLTVL.